This is a list of T cell receptor beta chains from one sample in a study of T cells after posttransplantation cyclophosphamide. Generated by immunoSEQ multiplex PCR, the TCRdb table keeps only in-frame clones and is missing some. The table has some 10,000 clones, 90% to 95% seen once. This sample comprised PBMCs, obtained after allogeneic stem cell transplant with posttransplant cyclophosphamide. These receptors were collected from a female patient under 45 who received an allogeneic stem cell transplant from an unrelated donor, was CMV-positive, and had no GVHD. T cells may partly derive from the graft donor. Both conserved end residues are part of each CDR3. Fields, in order: V gene, D gene, clone size, J gene, CDR3 DNA, CDR3 protein. A D gene is named only where the DNA matches it firmly. Clone size is stated in some rows and not others, as once, few, many or a class when expanded.

TRBV18	TRBD1	NA	TRBJ2-4	TGTGCCAGCTCACCGCTACGACAGGGTGCAGCCAAAAACATTCAGTACTTC	CASSPLRQGAAKNIQYF
TRBV27	NA	NA	TRBJ1-6	TGTGCCAGCTGGTCTGAGTTCGGGGGGTTTGGATCACCCCTCCACTTT	CASWSEFGGFGSPLHF
TRBV9	TRBD1	once	TRBJ1-1	TGTGCCAGCAGCGTAGCACAGGGGTTCGGTACTGAAGCTTTCTTT	CASSVAQGFGTEAFF
TRBV5-5	NA	NA	TRBJ1-2	TGTGCCAGCAGCTTGGTCGAGGTTCTACCCACTAACTATGGCTACACCTTC	CASSLVEVLPTNYGYTF
TRBV7-8	NA	NA	TRBJ2-2	TGTGCCAGCAGCAAACAGGGCGCGGGAGCCGGGGAGCTGTTTTTT	CASSKQGAGAGELFF
TRBV2	NA	few	TRBJ1-1	TGTGCCAGCAGCCACGGGGGGAGTGAAGCTTTCTTT	CASSHGGSEAFF
TRBV7-2	NA	NA	TRBJ1-1	TGTGCCAGCAGCTTAGCGCTACTCAGGGGGAACACTGAAGCTTTCTTT	CASSLALLRGNTEAFF
TRBV29-1	TRBD2	NA	TRBJ2-7	TGCAGCGTTGTACGAGGTGGGACTAGCGGGGGGTACTACGAGCAGTACTTC	CSVVRGGTSGGYYEQYF
TRBV28	NA	NA	TRBJ2-1	TGTGCCAGCAGTTCCTCGGGTAGGAATGAGCAGTTCTTC	CASSSSGRNEQFF
TRBV9	NA	NA	TRBJ2-5	TGTGCCAGCAGCCCCAGGCGGGCAGGCGAAGAAGAGACCCAGTACTTC	CASSPRRAGEEETQYF
TRBV27	NA	once	TRBJ1-1	TGTGCCAGCAGTTTGGGCGGGAGAGGCACTGAAGCTTTCTTT	CASSLGGRGTEAFF
TRBV19	NA	NA	TRBJ1-1	TGTGCCAGTAGTATAGATCCTGGCAGGAACACTGAAGCTTTCTTT	CASSIDPGRNTEAFF
TRBV11-2	TRBD1	NA	TRBJ1-1	TGTGCCAGCCTGTCAGGGGGCTTTAGGATGAACACTGAAGCTTTCTTT	CASLSGGFRMNTEAFF
TRBV11-3	NA	NA	TRBJ2-4	TGTGCCAGCAGCTTAGTAGCTGAGGTGGGAGGAGACATTCAGTACTTC	CASSLVAEVGGDIQYF
TRBV7-3	NA	once	TRBJ1-1	TGTGCCAGCAGCCCTGCCGGGGGAATGAACACTGAAGCTTTCTTT	CASSPAGGMNTEAFF
TRBV30	NA	few	TRBJ2-5	TGTGCCTGCTCGCGGGGTCCCCCCCAAGAGACCCAGTACTTC	CACSRGPPQETQYF
TRBV28	TRBD2	NA	TRBJ2-2	TGTGCCAGCAGTTTTGACGTAATTCGGACTAGCGGGAGTGGAGACGGGGAGCTGTTTTTT	CASSFDVIRTSGSGDGELFF
TRBV4-1	TRBD2	NA	TRBJ2-1	TGCGCCAGCAGCCGCACTAGCGGGAGTGGTCAAAATGAGCAGTTCTTC	CASSRTSGSGQNEQFF
TRBV6-1	NA	NA	TRBJ1-5	TGTGCCAGCAGTGAACGCCCAGGGATCGGCAATCAGCCCCAGCATTTT	CASSERPGIGNQPQHF
TRBV10-3	NA	NA	TRBJ2-7	TGTGCCATCAGGGCGGGCGTATACGAGCAGTACTTC	CAIRAGVYEQYF
TRBV11-2	TRBD2	NA	TRBJ2-1	TGTGCCAGCAGCTTAGCGGGGGGATCCTCCTACAATGAGCAGTTCTTC	CASSLAGGSSYNEQFF
TRBV27	TRBD1	NA	TRBJ2-5	TGTGCCAGCAGTCCAAGACAGGGGGGGGAGACCCAGTACTTC	CASSPRQGGETQYF
TRBV27	TRBD2	NA	TRBJ2-5	TGTGCCAGCAGTTCCCGCGGGAGCTTTGAAGAGACCCAGTACTTC	CASSSRGSFEETQYF
TRBV11-2	NA	NA	TRBJ1-2	TGTGCCAGCAGCTTAGCCACAGGGACCTATGGCTACACCTTC	CASSLATGTYGYTF
TRBV6-1	NA	NA	TRBJ2-6	TGTGCCACCACCCTGGCCGCTGGGGCCAACGTCCTGACTTTC	CATTLAAGANVLTF
TRBV4-2	TRBD2	NA	TRBJ2-1	TGTGCCAGCAGCCAAGTCTCGGGGGGGGAGCAGTTCTTC	CASSQVSGGEQFF
TRBV7-8	TRBD1	NA	TRBJ1-5	TGTGCCAGCAGCCAAGCCCGGACAGGCCTAGGGCCCCAGCATTTT	CASSQARTGLGPQHF
TRBV14	NA	NA	TRBJ2-3	TGTGCCAGCAGCCAAGCAGGGCGATATACGCAGTATTTT	CASSQAGRYTQYF
TRBV9	TRBD2	NA	TRBJ2-3	TGTGCCAGCAGCCGGACTAGCGGGAGTCCAGATACGCAGTATTTT	CASSRTSGSPDTQYF
TRBV2	NA	once	TRBJ2-7	TGTGCCAGCAGTGAGGGCGTTGGGCTTCACTACGAGCAGTACTTC	CASSEGVGLHYEQYF
TRBV18	NA	NA	TRBJ2-7	TGTGCCAGCCGAGGGACTGAGACCTACGAGCAGTACTTC	CASRGTETYEQYF
TRBV7-7	NA	NA	TRBJ1-2	TGTGCTAGCAGCCCGCAAGAAGGGGAGGCGAGACTTAACTATGGCTACACCTTC	CASSPQEGEARLNYGYTF
TRBV30	NA	NA	TRBJ2-5	TGTGCCTCTGAAGGACTATCCCAGTACTTC	CASEGLSQYF
TRBV4-1	TRBD1	NA	TRBJ2-7	TGCGCCAGCAGCCAAACCAACAGGGGCCAACCCTACGAGCAGTACTTC	CASSQTNRGQPYEQYF
TRBV2	NA	NA	TRBJ1-4	TGTGCCAGCGATGGGCCTGCAACTAATGAAAAACTGTTTTTT	CASDGPATNEKLFF
TRBV30	TRBD1	NA	TRBJ2-7	TGTGCCTGGGCGTTGGGGACAGGATCCTACGAGCAGTACTTC	CAWALGTGSYEQYF
TRBV5-1	TRBD2	NA	TRBJ2-7	TGCGCCAGCAGACTAGCGGGGGCCCCTAGGGGCGAGCAGTACTTC	CASRLAGAPRGEQYF
TRBV12-5	NA	NA	TRBJ2-1	TGTGCTAGTGGTTTGTATTTGTGGAGCGGTTCCTACAATGAGCAGTTCTTC	CASGLYLWSGSYNEQFF
TRBV27	TRBD2	NA	TRBJ2-1	TGTGCCAGCAGTTATGGGGGAGGGGTAGAGGGTTACAATGAGCAGTTCTTC	CASSYGGGVEGYNEQFF
TRBV6-5	TRBD2	NA	TRBJ2-5	TGTGCCAGCAGAAAACTAGCGCTCCAAGAGACCCAGTACTTC	CASRKLALQETQYF
TRBV9	TRBD2	NA	TRBJ2-1	TGTGCCAGCAGCCACAAGGGTGGGACTAGCGGGGGGCCGGGCCTAAATGAGCAGTTCTTC	CASSHKGGTSGGPGLNEQFF
TRBV19	NA	NA	TRBJ2-7	TGTGCCAGTAGTATCAGGGTAGGGGACTCCTACGAGCAGTACTTC	CASSIRVGDSYEQYF
TRBV27	NA	NA	TRBJ1-2	TGTGCCAGCAGTGCCAGGGGCTATGGCTACACCTTC	CASSARGYGYTF
TRBV6-6	NA	once	TRBJ1-5	TGTGCCAGCAACGGCCCGACAGATTACAATCAGCCCCAGCATTTT	CASNGPTDYNQPQHF
TRBV7-9	TRBD2	few	TRBJ2-5	TGTGCCAGCACTCCCAGCGGGGTGGAGACCCAGTACTTC	CASTPSGVETQYF
TRBV6-6	NA	few	TRBJ1-5	TGTGCCAGCAGGGACTCGGGTCAGCCCCAGCATTTT	CASRDSGQPQHF
TRBV27	TRBD1	NA	TRBJ2-3	TGTGCCAGCAGTAGAAGGACAGGGGGCAGCACAGATACGCAGTATTTT	CASSRRTGGSTDTQYF
TRBV5-1	NA	once	TRBJ2-2	TGCGCCAGCAGCTTGGGCCGGGGGAGCACCGGGGAGCTGTTTTTT	CASSLGRGSTGELFF
TRBV27	TRBD1	NA	TRBJ1-1	TGTGCCAGCAGTTTATCAGGGGGCAGCGGCACTGAAGCTTTCTTT	CASSLSGGSGTEAFF
TRBV14	NA	NA	TRBJ1-3	TGTGCCAGCAGCCCGAACCAGGTATACTCTGGAAACACCATATATTTT	CASSPNQVYSGNTIYF
TRBV30	TRBD2	NA	TRBJ2-2	TGTGCCTTGACTAGCGGGGGGGGCACCGGGGAGCTGTTTTTT	CALTSGGGTGELFF
TRBV28	TRBD2	NA	TRBJ2-7	TGTGCCAGCAGTAACGGGGGGGTAGTCTCCTACGAGCAGTACTTC	CASSNGGVVSYEQYF
TRBV21-1	NA	few	TRBJ2-7	TGTGCCAGCAGCAAATGGGCAGGCAGCTCCTACGAGCAGTACTTC	CASSKWAGSSYEQYF
TRBV7-9	NA	NA	TRBJ2-1	TGTGCCAGCAGCTTAGTTTCCTACGATGAGCAGTTCTTC	CASSLVSYDEQFF
TRBV19	NA	NA	TRBJ2-3	TGTGCCAGTAGTTGGACAGTGACAGATACGCAGTATTTT	CASSWTVTDTQYF